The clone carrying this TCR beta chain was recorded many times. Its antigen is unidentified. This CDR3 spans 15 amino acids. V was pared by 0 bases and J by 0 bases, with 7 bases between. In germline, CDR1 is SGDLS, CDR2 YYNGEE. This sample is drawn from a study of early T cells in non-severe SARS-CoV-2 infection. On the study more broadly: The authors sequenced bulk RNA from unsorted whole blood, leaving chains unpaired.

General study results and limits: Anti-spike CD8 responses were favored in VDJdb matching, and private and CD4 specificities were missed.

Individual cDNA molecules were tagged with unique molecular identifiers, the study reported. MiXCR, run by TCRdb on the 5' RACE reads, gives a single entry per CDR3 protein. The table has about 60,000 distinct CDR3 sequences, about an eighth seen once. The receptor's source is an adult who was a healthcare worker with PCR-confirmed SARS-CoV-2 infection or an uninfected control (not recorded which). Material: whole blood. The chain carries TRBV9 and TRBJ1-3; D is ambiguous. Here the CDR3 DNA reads TGTGCCAGCAGCGTAGCGGGGATCTCTGGAAACACCATATATTTT. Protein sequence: CASSVAGISGNTIYF.